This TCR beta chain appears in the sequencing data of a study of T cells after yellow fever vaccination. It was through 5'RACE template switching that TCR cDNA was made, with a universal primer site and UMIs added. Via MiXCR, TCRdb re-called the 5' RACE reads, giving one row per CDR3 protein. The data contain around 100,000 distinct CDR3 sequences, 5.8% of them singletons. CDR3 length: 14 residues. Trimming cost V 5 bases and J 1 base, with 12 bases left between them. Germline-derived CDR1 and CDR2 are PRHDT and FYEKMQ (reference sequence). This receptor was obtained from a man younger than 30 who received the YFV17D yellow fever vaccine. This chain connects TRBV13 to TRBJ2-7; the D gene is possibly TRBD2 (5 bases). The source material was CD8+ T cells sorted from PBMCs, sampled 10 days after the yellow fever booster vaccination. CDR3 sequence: CASSQDGGSYEQYV. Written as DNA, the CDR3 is TGTGCCAGCAGCCAGGACGGAGGTTCCTACGAGCAGTACGTC.